This entry is about one T cell receptor beta chain. This sample is drawn from a study of cytomegalovirus exposure and HLA in healthy donors. It was with 60 Vbeta and 13 Jbeta primers that the PCR ran. In the original processing: A later analysis counted around 74 million unique TCR beta chains, around 10 million shared. TCRdb keeps only in-frame clones here, not all; method: immunoSEQ multiplex PCR. For V, J and clone size, that table is used; D and trimming come from the DNA. The sample consists of about 160,000 clones, roughly 80% of them appearing once. This TCR was recovered from a female donor in good health and CMV-seronegative. The sequencing input was PBMCs.

The CDR3 bases are TGTGCCAGCAGCCGACAGGGGAAGGGGGAAAACATTCAGTACTTC. This encodes CASSRQGKGENIQYF. V and J are TRBV7-8 and TRBJ2-4, with 8 positions matching TRBD1. The ends lost 5 bases at V and 5 bases at J; junction bases unmatched: 8. CDR3 length: 15 amino acids. CDR1 is SGHVS and CDR2 is FQNEAQ in the germline V gene.